This T cell receptor beta chain was recorded in a study of blood T cell repertoires in COVID-19. Background on the study: Both acute and convalescent COVID-19 samples were obtained from the United States, Italy and Spain. T cells, B-cell-depleted T cells, or PBMCs supplied cDNA or gDNA.

This CDR3 has 15 residues. Germline V gene sequence: CDR1 LNHDA, CDR2 SQIVND (reference sequence). V shed 6 bases, J shed 0 bases, and the junction held 8 bases outside the gene matches. Only in-frame clones appear in the TCRdb table, and some are missing; sequencing was by immunoSEQ multiplex PCR. The sample has 150,000 to 200,000 clones; approximately 80% are singletons. The chain combines TRBV19 with TRBJ2-7, with 7 positions matching TRBD1. This TCR was recovered from a man in his 70s who had been exposed to COVID-19. Sequences were obtained from PBMCs or T cells enriched from blood (not recorded which). This CDR3 is CASRWTGELSYEQYF. In nucleotides, the CDR3 is TGTGCCAGTAGATGGACAGGCGAACTCTCCTACGAGCAGTACTTC.